The source of this T cell receptor (beta chain) is a study of regulatory T cells in long-lasting Graves disease. Study summary: Graves' cases, newly diagnosed, had used antithyroid drugs under 3 months.

The TCR beta library used iRepertoire HTBI primers with Arm-PCR amplification of CDR3. One entry per CDR3 protein, called by TCRdb with MiXCR from the multiplex PCR reads. This table holds roughly 410,000 distinct CDR3 sequences, approximately 15% found once. Time point noted: newly diagnosed GD, antithyroid drugs for less than 3 months. Construction of the TCR library relied on RNA isolated from PBMCs. Trimming cost V 6 bases and J 5 bases; bases outside gene matches: 5. This CDR3 has 12 residues. Per germline, CDR1 SQVTM and CDR2 ANQGSEA. Study results and limitations: Authors noted too few samples as a limitation. Peripheral blood alone, not thyroid tissue, underwent study. There were preferences for TRBV28, TRBJ1-2 and TRBJ2-5 in persistent disease.

A note on this clonotype: Its matching antigen is unknown.

The sample also formed part of further work on T cells in Graves' hyperthyroidism and ophthalmopathy.

The rearrangement joins TRBV29-1 to TRBJ1-1, with TRBD1 matching 8 bases. The sequencing used peripheral blood mononuclear cells (PBMCs), collected at new diagnosis, from a patient treated with antithyroid drugs. This receptor was obtained from a woman aged 40 to 55 with Graves disease. Here the CDR3 DNA reads TGCAGCGTGACAGGGGCGGGGACTGAAGCTTTCTTT. It is translated as CSVTGAGTEAFF.